The sequence of this TCR beta chain was determined in a study of control samples from healthy donors and cancer patients. TCRdb keeps only in-frame clones here, not all; method: immunoSEQ multiplex PCR. The data contain roughly 30,000 clones, approximately 93% of them singletons. V shed 7 bases and J shed 5 bases, with 8 bases lying between them. Germline assignment: CDR1 SEHNR and CDR2 FQNEAQ (reference sequence). The CDR3 covers 11 residues. Sequenced sample: PBMCs. The chain joins TRBV7-9 to TRBJ2-5, with no clear D. The clonotype originates from a man aged 35 to 55 with colorectal cancer. The CDR3 coding sequence is TGTGCCAGCACCTTCGCGGAGACCCAGTACTTC. Translation gives CASTFAETQYF.